The rows below give T cell receptor beta chains drawn from one sample of a study of cytomegalovirus exposure and HLA in healthy donors. Produced via immunoSEQ multiplex PCR; TCRdb's table is partial and in-frame only. The sample includes roughly 200,000 clones, 65% to 80% of them seen just once. Sequencing used PBMCs. The receptors here all came from a woman in her twenties or thirties in good health and CMV-seropositive. Each CDR3 is given without its conserved first and last residue. The order of the fields is CDR3 length, D gene, J gene, clone size, V gene, CDR3 protein. D genes are given only for firm matches. Part of the rows lack a size; the others show once, few, many or a class for expanded clones.

10 | - | TRBJ2-1 | - | TRBV29-1 | SVGGVENEQF
13 | TRBD2 | TRBJ2-1 | - | TRBV7-7 | ASSLLAGGHNEQF
15 | - | TRBJ1-5 | - | TRBV27 | ASSARGQRVFNQPQH
12 | - | TRBJ2-1 | - | TRBV7-2 | ASSSWAAYNEQF
11 | - | TRBJ1-2 | - | TRBV27 | ASSLSSGVGYT
12 | - | TRBJ1-4 | - | TRBV9 | ASSPAGVSEKLF
12 | - | TRBJ2-7 | few | TRBV1 | TSSQGDCRLGQY
15 | TRBD1 | TRBJ2-7 | - | TRBV5-1 | ASRQSLTGTGFYEQY
11 | - | TRBJ1-2 | - | TRBV4-3 | ASSQLGHPSTA
13 | TRBD2 | TRBJ2-3 | - | TRBV6-5 | ASKLTSGRGDTQY
11 | - | TRBJ1-2 | - | TRBV5-6 | ASSSLENYGYT
14 | TRBD1 | TRBJ2-2 | - | TRBV4-1 | ASSHPNRGNTGELF
12 | TRBD1 | TRBJ2-7 | - | TRBV7-9 | ASSHFDRVNEQY
12 | - | TRBJ1-6 | - | TRBV5-1 | ASSEQADHSPLH
14 | - | TRBJ1-2 | - | TRBV4-1 | ASSQAGGAANYGYT
13 | TRBD2 | TRBJ2-5 | - | TRBV27 | ASSLFAGGRETQY
13 | - | TRBJ1-2 | - | TRBV2 | ASSEWQGLDYGYT
12 | TRBD1 | TRBJ2-1 | once | TRBV18 | ASSQRRGNNEQF
15 | - | TRBJ2-1 | - | TRBV21-1 | ASSNAGTGMPYNEQF
14 | - | TRBJ1-2 | - | TRBV28 | ASSLTYPAGARGYT
13 | - | TRBJ1-5 | once | TRBV10-1 | ASRGDCRGGQPQH
14 | - | TRBJ1-4 | - | TRBV18 | ASSPYGRAPNEKLF
15 | TRBD2 | TRBJ2-5 | - | TRBV9 | ASSVRGTSGGGETQY